One sample yielded the 21 T cell receptor beta chains listed below, sequenced in a study of T cell repertoires in cytomegalovirus infection. These receptors have no known antigen. MiXCR was run by TCRdb on the reads, yielding one entry per CDR3 protein. The sample lists 450,000 to 650,000 distinct CDR3 sequences, about 40% occurring once. This specimen was cultured PBMCs, taken from culture after CMV antigen stimulation. The receptors were sampled from a human donor in good health (CMV status not recorded). Some clones in this sample may be carry-over from other donors' samples.

This sequence joins TRBV6-8 and TRBJ2-1; 7 positions match TRBD2. Unmatched junction bases numbered 13, after V lost 7 bases and J lost 7 bases. CDR3 length: 15 amino acids. The germline V gene encodes CDR1 MNHGY and CDR2 SAAAGT. CDR3 region: CASTSGVNLVNEQFF. In DNA, the CDR3 is TGTGCCAGCACCAGCGGGGTGAATTTGGTTAATGAGCAGTTCTTC.

The V and J genes are TRBV7-9 and TRBJ2-1; no clear D gene. There are 17 residues in the CDR3. Germline-derived CDR1 and CDR2 are SEHNR and FQNEAQ (reference sequence). V was pared by 1 base and J by 3 bases, with 16 bases between. CDR3 loop: CASSLEDLGGDYNEQFF. CDR3 bases: TGTGCCAGCAGCTTAGAGGACCTAGGTGGGGACTACAATGAGCAGTTCTTC.

This chain links TRBV20-1 with TRBJ2-2; D may be TRBD2 (7 bases). This CDR3 is 15 amino acids long. Trimming took 4 bases from V and 4 from J, leaving 16 bases between them. The germline gives CDR1 DFQATT, CDR2 SNEGSKA (reference sequence). CDR3 residues: CSATPGASGTGELFF. CDR3 sequence (DNA): TGCAGTGCTACCCCGGGGGCTAGCGGCACCGGGGAGCTGTTTTTT.

The chain carries TRBV19 and TRBJ2-1; tentatively, D is TRBD2 (6 bases). Germline CDR1 is LNHDA and CDR2 is SQIVND (reference sequence). The CDR3 is made up of 14 amino acids. Trimming took off 7 bases at V and 3 bases at J, with 13 bases between the two ends. CDR3 DNA sequence: TGTGCCAGTAACCGGGAGTTTGACTACAATGAGCAGTTCTTC. Protein product: CASNREFDYNEQFF.

This clonotype was counted many times. The DNA for the CDR3 is TGTGCCAGCAGCTTAGTGGGACAGGGGTCCTATAATTCACCCCTCCACTTT. This gives the protein CASSLVGQGSYNSPLHF. This chain uses TRBV7-8 with TRBJ1-6; 10 bases map to TRBD1. This CDR3 spans 17 amino acids. Germline-derived CDR1 and CDR2 are SGHVS and FQNEAQ. The V gene end was trimmed by 1 base and the J gene end by 1 base; junction bases not matched to a gene: 1. The full variable domain, rest sourced from reference TRBV7-8 and TRBJ1-6, is GAGVSQSPRYKVAKRGQDVALRCDPISGHVSLFWYQQALGQGPEFLTYFQNEAQLDKSGLPSDRFFAERPEGSVSTLKIQRTQQEDSAVYLCASSLVGQGSYNSPLHFGNGTRLTVT.

The CDR3 reads CATSRGGRDQPQHF. The CDR3 DNA sequence: TGTGCCACCAGCAGAGGGGGCCGAGATCAGCCCCAGCATTTT. The chain is built from TRBV15 and TRBJ1-5; tentative D call: TRBD1 (5 bases). The CDR3 consists of 14 residues. Trimming pared 1 base from V and 5 bases from J, leaving 9 bases between. Looked up from germline, CDR1 is LNHNV and CDR2 is YYDKDF (reference sequence).

V usage is TRBV12-3 or TRBV12-4 and J usage is TRBJ1-6; 8 bases are shared with TRBD1. Trimming took 5 bases from V and 7 from J; bases not matched to a gene: 7. The CDR3 totals 15 residues. For the CDR3, the DNA is TGTGCCAGCAGTCGTCCGAGACAGGGGAATTCACCCCTCCACTTT. Translating gives CASSRPRQGNSPLHF.

This clonotype was counted between two and nine times. This chain links TRBV6-5 with TRBJ1-1; D may be TRBD1 (6 bases). The CDR3 is 14 amino acids. Germline CDR1 MNHEY, CDR2 SVGAGI. Between the trimmed V and J ends, which lost 6 bases and 6 bases, there was a span of 17 bases. CDR3 nucleotides: TGTGCCAGCAGCCCACAGGGAGGGGGGTCTGAAGCTTTCTTT. It is translated as CASSPQGGGSEAFF.

The chain recombines TRBV7-2 with TRBJ1-5; D is uncertain. Germline V gene lookup returns CDR1 SGHTA and CDR2 FQGNSA. This CDR3 region has 15 residues. V was shortened by 1 base and J by 9 bases, with 16 bases between the two germline ends. The CDR3: CASSLDGRKPSPQHF. CDR3 bases: TGTGCCAGCAGCTTAGACGGACGGAAACCCTCGCCCCAGCATTTT.

The J gene is TRBJ2-3, the V gene TRBV5-6; TRBD1 matches 7 bases. J was trimmed by 1 base and V by 0 bases; bases with no gene match: 2. From germline, CDR1 is SGHDT and CDR2 YYEEEE. The CDR3 is made up of 15 amino acids. CDR3 nucleotide sequence: TGTGCCAGCAGCTTGGTCGACAGGGGCACAGATACGCAGTATTTT. Its protein product is CASSLVDRGTDTQYF.

The gene calls are TRBV19 and TRBJ1-2; D is unclear. V gave up 5 bases and J gave up 8 bases, with 12 bases separating them. This CDR3 comprises 12 residues. Germline V CDR1 and CDR2: LNHDA, SQIVND (reference sequence). DNA of the CDR3: TGTGCCAGTAGTTGGGCGGCGGGGGGCTACACCTTC. Translating it yields CASSWAAGGYTF.

The rearrangement links TRBV20-1 to TRBJ2-5, with 9 bases aligning to TRBD1. V was pared by 3 bases and J by 4 bases, with 15 bases of the junction left unmatched. Germline lookup yields CDR1 DFQATT and CDR2 SNEGSKA (reference sequence). The CDR3 is 17 amino acids. In nucleotides, the CDR3 is TGCAGTGCTAGGACAACTAACAGGGGGCTAGGGTCAGAGACCCAGTACTTC. It is translated as CSARTTNRGLGSETQYF.

The chain combines TRBV7-9 with TRBJ1-2; D not resolved. V gave up 3 bases and J gave up 4 bases, with 9 bases separating them. The CDR3 consists of 13 residues. Per the germline V gene, CDR1 is SEHNR and CDR2 is FQNEAQ (reference sequence). The CDR3: CASSFEWTYGYTF. The CDR3 DNA follows: TGTGCCAGCAGCTTTGAGTGGACCTATGGCTACACCTTC. The complete variable domain, with remaining parts taken from reference TRBV7-9 and TRBJ1-2, reads DTGVSQNPRHKITKRGQNVTFRCDPISEHNRLYWYRQTLGQGPEFLTYFQNEAQLEKSRLLSDRFSAERPKGSFSTLEIQRTEQGDSAMYLCASSFEWTYGYTFGSGTRLTVV.

The chain employs TRBV4-1 and TRBJ1-1; 8 positions agree with TRBD1. J was trimmed by 5 bases and V by 1 base; bases with no gene match: 6. CDR3 length: 15 amino acids. Germline V gene lookup returns CDR1 MGHRA and CDR2 YSYEKL. The CDR3 loop reads CASSQAGQGLTEAFF. CDR3 bases: TGCGCCAGCAGCCAAGCCGGACAGGGTTTAACTGAAGCTTTCTTT.

The chain joins TRBV29-1 to TRBJ2-3; D perhaps matches TRBD2 (7 bases). With 4 bases removed from V and 4 bases from J, the gap between germline ends came to 18 bases. CDR3 length equals 15 residues. The germline V gene has CDR1 SQVTM and CDR2 ANQGSEA. In DNA, the CDR3 is TGCAGCGTTGGGGGGGGGCAGGGTGATCCAGATACGCAGTATTTT. Residues: CSVGGGQGDPDTQYF.

The V gene is TRBV6-2 or TRBV6-3, the J gene TRBJ2-6; 7 bases align to TRBD1. With V trimmed by 6 bases and J by 4 bases, 6 bases remained unmatched. The CDR3 length is 15 residues. Germline V lookup: CDR1 MNHEY, CDR2 SVGEGT. Here the CDR3 DNA reads TGTGCCAGCAGAACCGAGGGGGCCGGGGCCAACGTCCTGACTTTC. Protein sequence: CASRTEGAGANVLTF.

The chain couples TRBV6-5 to TRBJ1-4, with unresolved D. Trimming pared 6 bases from V and 0 bases from J, leaving 5 bases between. Germline loops: CDR1 MNHEY, CDR2 SVGAGI. The CDR3 covers 13 residues. The CDR3 loop reads CASRGPTNEKLFF. CDR3 bases: TGTGCCAGCAGGGGTCCAACTAATGAAAAACTGTTTTTT.

This clonotype was counted between two and nine times. This chain links TRBV9 with TRBJ2-7; maybe TRBD2 (6 bases). CDR1 is SGDLS, CDR2 YYNGEE, per germline. V lost 0 bases, J lost 4 bases, and 11 bases lay in between. The CDR3 is 14 residues long. This CDR3 reads CASSVGGRIYEQYF. The CDR3 nucleotides read TGTGCCAGCAGCGTAGGAGGGAGGATTTACGAGCAGTACTTC.

This clonotype was picked up many times. The chain uses TRBV7-8 and TRBJ2-7; no clear D gene. This CDR3 contains 15 residues. V was shortened by 5 bases and J by 4 bases, with 18 bases between the two germline ends. Germline V gene sequence: CDR1 SGHVS, CDR2 FQNEAQ. The CDR3 region has the DNA TGTGCCAGCAGCCCCGCCGTGGGCGCCGCTTACGAGCAGTACTTC. Protein product: CASSPAVGAAYEQYF.

The chain couples TRBV6-2 or TRBV6-3 to TRBJ2-7, with 7 bases matching TRBD2. Germline V gene data show CDR1 as MNHEY and CDR2 as SVGEGT. This CDR3 is built from 14 residues. V was clipped by 9 bases and J by 2 bases; unmatched bases: 10. DNA of the CDR3: TGTGCCAGTCAACGACTAGCCGGAACCTACGAGCAGTACTTC. The encoded protein is CASQRLAGTYEQYF.

This sequence joins TRBV7-6 and TRBJ2-1, with TRBD2 matching over 8 bases. Trimming removed 5 bases from V and 10 bases from J; junction bases left unmatched: 10. The CDR3 is 14 residues long. Per the germline V gene, CDR1 is SGHVS and CDR2 is FNYEAQ. The CDR3 sequence is CASSRHSGEGEQFF. The CDR3 coding sequence is TGTGCCAGCAGCAGGCATAGCGGGGAAGGCGAGCAGTTCTTC.